The source of this T cell receptor (beta chain) is a study of Graves' ophthalmopathy and Graves' hyperthyroidism. Of note for this clonotype: What it binds is unknown.

Germline CDR1 MNHEY, CDR2 SMNVEV (reference sequence). CDR3 length: 14 amino acids. Trimming stripped 2 bases from V and 3 bases from J, with 10 bases between. Points from the study as a whole: In blood, most expanded thyroid clonotypes above 0.001 frequency were also detected. Ophthalmopathy progression was predicted by the model at less than 71% sensitivity and about 72% specificity.

Amplified TCR beta CDR3 regions were obtained using RNA transcripts as template. After a first-round RT-PCR with HTBI primers, a second-round multiplex PCR was run. TCRdb re-called the multiplex PCR reads with MiXCR, one entry per CDR3 protein. The sample has about 420,000 distinct CDR3 sequences, 20% to 25% seen once; the top ten hold around 3%. Diagnoses were established from clinical symptoms, serum thyroxine, TRAb, thyroid ultrasound and orbital computed tomography. PBMCs were density-gradient isolated from around 9.2 ml fresh blood. This TCR was sampled from a young woman with stable Graves' hyperthyroidism. The chain combines TRBV27 with TRBJ1-1; tentative D call: TRBD1 (6 bases). The sample comprised peripheral blood. The CDR3 DNA reads TGTGCCAGCAGTTTAAGGGGGAGTGACACTGAAGCTTTCTTT. Protein sequence: CASSLRGSDTEAFF.